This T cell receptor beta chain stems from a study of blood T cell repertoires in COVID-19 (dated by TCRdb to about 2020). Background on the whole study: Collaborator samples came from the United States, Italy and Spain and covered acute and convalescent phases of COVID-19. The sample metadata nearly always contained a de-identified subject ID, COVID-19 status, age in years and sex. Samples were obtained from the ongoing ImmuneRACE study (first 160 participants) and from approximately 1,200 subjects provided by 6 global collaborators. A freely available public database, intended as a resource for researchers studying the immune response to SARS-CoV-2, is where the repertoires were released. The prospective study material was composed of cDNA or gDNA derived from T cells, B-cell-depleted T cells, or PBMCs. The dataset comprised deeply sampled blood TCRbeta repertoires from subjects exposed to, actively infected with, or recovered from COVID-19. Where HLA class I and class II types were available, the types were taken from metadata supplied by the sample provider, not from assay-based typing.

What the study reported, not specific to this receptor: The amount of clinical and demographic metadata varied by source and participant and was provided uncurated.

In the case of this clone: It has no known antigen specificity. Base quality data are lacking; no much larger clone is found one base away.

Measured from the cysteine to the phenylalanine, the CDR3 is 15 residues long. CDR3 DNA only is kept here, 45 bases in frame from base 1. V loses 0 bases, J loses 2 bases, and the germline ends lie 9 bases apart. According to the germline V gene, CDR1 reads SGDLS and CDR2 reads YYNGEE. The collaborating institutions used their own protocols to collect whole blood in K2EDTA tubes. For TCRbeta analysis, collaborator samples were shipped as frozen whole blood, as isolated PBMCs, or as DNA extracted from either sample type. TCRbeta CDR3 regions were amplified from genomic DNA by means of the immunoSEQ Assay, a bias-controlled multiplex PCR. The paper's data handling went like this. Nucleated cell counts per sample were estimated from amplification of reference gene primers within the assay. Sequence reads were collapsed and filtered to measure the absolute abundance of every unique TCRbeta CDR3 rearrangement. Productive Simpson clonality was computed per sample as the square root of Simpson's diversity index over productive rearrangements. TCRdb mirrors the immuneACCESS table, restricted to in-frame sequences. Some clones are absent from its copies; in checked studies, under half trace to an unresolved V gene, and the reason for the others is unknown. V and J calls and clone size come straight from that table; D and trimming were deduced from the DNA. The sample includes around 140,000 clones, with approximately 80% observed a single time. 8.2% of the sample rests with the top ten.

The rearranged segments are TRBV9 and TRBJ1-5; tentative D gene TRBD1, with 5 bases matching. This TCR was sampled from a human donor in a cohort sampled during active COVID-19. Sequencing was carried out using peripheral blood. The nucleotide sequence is TGTGCCAGCAGCGTAGAGGGGATCGGCAATCAGCCCCAGCATTTT. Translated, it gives CASSVEGIGNQPQHF.